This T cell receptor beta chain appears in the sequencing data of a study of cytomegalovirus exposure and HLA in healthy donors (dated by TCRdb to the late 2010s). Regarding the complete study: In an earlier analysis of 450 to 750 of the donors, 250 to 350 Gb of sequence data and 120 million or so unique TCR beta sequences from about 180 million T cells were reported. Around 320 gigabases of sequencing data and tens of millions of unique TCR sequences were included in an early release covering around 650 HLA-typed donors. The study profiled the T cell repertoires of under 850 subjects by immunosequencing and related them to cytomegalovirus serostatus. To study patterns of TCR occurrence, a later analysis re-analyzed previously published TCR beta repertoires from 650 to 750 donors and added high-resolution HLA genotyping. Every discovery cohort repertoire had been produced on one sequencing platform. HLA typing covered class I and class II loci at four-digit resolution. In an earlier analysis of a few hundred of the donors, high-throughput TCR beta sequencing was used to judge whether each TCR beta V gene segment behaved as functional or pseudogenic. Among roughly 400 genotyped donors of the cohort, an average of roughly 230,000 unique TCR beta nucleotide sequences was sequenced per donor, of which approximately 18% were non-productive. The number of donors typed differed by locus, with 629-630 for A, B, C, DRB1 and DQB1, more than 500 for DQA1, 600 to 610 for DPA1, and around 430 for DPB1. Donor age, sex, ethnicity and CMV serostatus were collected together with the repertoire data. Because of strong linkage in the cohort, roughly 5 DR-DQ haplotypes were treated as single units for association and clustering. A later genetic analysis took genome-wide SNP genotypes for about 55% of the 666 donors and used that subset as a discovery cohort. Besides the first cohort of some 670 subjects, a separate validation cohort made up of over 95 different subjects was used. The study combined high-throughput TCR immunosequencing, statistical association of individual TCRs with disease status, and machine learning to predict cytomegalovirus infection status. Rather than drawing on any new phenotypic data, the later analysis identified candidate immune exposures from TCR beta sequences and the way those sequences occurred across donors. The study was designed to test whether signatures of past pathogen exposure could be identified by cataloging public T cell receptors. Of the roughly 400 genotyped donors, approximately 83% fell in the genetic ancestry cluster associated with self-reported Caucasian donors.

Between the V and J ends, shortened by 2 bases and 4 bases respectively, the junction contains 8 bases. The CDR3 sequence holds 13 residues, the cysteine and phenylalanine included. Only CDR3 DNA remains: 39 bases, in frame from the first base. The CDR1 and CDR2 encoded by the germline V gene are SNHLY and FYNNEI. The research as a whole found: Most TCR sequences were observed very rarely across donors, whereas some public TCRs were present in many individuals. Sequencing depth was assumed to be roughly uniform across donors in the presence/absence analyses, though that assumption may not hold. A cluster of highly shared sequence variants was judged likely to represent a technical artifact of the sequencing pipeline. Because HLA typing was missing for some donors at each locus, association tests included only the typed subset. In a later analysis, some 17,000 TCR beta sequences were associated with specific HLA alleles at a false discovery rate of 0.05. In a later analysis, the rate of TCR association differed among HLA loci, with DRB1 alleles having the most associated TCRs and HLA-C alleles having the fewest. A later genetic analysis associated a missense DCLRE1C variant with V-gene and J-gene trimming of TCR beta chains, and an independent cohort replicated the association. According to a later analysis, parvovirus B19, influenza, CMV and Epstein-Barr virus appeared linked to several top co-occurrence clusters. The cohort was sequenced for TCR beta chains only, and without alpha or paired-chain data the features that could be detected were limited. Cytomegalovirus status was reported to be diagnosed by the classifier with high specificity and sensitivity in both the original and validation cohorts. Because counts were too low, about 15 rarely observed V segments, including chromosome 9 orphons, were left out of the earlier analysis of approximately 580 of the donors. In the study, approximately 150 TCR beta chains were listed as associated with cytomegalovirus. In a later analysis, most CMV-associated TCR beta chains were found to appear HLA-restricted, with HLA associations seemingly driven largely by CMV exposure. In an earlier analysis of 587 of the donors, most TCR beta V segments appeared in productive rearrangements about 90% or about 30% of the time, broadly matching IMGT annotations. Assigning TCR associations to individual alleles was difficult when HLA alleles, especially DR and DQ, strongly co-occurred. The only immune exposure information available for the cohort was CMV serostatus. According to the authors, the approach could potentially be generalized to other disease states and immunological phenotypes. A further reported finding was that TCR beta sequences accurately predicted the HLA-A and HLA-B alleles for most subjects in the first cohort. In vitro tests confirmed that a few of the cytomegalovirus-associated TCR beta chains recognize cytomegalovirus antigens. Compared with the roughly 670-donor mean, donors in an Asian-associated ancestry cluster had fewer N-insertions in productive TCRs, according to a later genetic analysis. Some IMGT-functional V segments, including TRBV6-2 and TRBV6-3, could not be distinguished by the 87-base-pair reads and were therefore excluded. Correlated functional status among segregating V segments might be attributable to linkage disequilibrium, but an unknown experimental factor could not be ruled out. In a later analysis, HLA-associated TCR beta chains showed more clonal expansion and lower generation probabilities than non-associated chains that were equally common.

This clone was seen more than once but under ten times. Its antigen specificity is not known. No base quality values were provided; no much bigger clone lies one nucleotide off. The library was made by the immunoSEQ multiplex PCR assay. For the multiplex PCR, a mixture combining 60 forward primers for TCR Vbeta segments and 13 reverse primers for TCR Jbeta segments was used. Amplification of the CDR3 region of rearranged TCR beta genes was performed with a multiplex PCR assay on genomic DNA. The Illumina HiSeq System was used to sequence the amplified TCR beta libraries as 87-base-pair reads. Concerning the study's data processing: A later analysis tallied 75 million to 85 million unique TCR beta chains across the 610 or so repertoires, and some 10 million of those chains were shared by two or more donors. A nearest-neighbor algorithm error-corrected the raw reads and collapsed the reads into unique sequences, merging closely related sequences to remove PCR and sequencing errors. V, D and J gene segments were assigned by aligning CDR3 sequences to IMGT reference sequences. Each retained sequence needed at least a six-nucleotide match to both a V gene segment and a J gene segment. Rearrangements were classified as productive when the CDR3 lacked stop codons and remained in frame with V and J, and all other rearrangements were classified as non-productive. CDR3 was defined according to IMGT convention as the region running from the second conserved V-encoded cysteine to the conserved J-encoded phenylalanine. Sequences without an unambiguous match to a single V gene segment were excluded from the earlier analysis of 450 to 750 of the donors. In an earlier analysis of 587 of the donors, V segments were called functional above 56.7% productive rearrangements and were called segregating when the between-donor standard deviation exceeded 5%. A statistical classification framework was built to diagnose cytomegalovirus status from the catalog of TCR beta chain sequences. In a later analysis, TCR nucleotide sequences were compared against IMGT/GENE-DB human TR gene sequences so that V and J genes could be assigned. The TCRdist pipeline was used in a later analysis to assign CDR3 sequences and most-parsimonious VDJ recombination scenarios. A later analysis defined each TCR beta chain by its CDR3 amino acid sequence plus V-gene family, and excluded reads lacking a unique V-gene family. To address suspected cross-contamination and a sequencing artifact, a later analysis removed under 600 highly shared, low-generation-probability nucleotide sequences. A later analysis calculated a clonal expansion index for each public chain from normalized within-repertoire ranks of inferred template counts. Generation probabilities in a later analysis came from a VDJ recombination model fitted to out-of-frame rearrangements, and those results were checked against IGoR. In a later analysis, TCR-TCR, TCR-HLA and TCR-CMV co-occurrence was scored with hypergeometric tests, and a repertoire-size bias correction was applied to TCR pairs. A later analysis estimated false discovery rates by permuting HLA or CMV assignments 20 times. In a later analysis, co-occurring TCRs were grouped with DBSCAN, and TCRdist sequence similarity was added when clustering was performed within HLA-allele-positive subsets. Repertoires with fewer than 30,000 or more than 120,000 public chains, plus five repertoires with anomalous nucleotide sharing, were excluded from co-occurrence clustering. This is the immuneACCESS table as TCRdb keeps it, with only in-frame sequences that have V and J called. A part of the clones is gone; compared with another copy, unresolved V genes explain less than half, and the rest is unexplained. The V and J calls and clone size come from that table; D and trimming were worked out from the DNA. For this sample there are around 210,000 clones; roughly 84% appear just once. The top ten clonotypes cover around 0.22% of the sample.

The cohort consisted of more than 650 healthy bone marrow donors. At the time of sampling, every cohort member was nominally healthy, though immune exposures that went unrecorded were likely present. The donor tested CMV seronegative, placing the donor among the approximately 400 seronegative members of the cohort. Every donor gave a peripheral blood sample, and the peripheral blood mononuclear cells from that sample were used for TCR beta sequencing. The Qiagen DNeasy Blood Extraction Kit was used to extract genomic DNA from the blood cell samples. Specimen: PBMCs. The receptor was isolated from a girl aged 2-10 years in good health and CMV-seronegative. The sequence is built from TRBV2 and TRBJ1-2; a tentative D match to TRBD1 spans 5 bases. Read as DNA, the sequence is TGTGCCAGCAGTGAAAAGGGGTCCTATGGCTACACCTTC. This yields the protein CASSEKGSYGYTF.